The 20 T cell receptor beta chains presented below share a single source sample, sequenced in a study of blood T cells in healthy people across ages. With a J-beta primer mix and a sample-barcoded 5' primer, a second PCR ran 7 to 11 cycles. TCRdb reanalysed the 5' RACE reads using MiXCR and keeps one entry per CDR3 protein. The sample yields around 780,000 distinct CDR3 sequences, around 50% seen once. The specimen sequenced was blood. These receptors came from a man in his forties in good health.

The chain joins TRBV20-1 to TRBJ2-3, with D unclear. CDR1 DFQATT and CDR2 SNEGSKA come from the germline V gene (reference sequence). The CDR3 sequence is 14 residues long. V shed 0 bases and J shed 4 bases, with 11 bases lying between them. The CDR3 here is CSAREYLRADTQYF. The DNA for the CDR3 is TGCAGTGCTAGAGAGTACCTAAGGGCAGATACGCAGTATTTT.

This clonotype was counted a few times. This chain uses TRBV20-1 with TRBJ2-5; D is unresolved. Germline V gene data show CDR1 as DFQATT and CDR2 as SNEGSKA (reference sequence). With 6 bases removed from V and 0 bases from J, the gap between germline ends came to 11 bases. There are 13 residues in the CDR3. The DNA of the CDR3 is TGCAGTGCACCGACACAACACCAAGAGACCCAGTACTTC. Amino acids: CSAPTQHQETQYF.

This sequence joins TRBV12-3 or TRBV12-4 and TRBJ1-4, with a possible D match to TRBD1 (6 bases). V was shortened by 6 bases and J by 8 bases, with 16 bases between the two germline ends. The CDR3 loop spans 14 amino acids. DNA for the CDR3: TGTGCCAGCAGGGGACAAGCAGGGAGAGAAAAACTGTTTTTT. This translates into CASRGQAGREKLFF.

V gene TRBV6-6 combines with J gene TRBJ2-3; the D gene could be TRBD1 or TRBD2 (6 bases each). The CDR3 spans 15 residues. CDR1 is MNHNY and CDR2 is SVGAGI in the germline V gene (reference sequence). V lost 2 bases and J 4 bases, leaving 13 bases between the germline ends. The CDR3 DNA reads as TGTGCCAGCAGTTACGGGGGCCCGGGGGCAGATACGCAGTATTTT. It encodes CASSYGGPGADTQYF.

This chain connects TRBV20-1 to TRBJ2-6, with D unresolved. The CDR3 runs to 14 residues. Per germline, CDR1 DFQATT and CDR2 SNEGSKA (reference sequence). The V gene lost 5 bases and the J gene lost 2 bases, with 10 bases spanning the gap. The CDR3 is CSAQRATGANVLTF. The CDR3, as DNA: TGCAGTGCTCAGCGAGCAACTGGGGCCAACGTCCTGACTTTC.

The V call is TRBV7-6, the J call TRBJ2-1; D call uncertain. Germline CDR1 reads SGHVS; CDR2 reads FNYEAQ. The V end was cut by 5 bases, the J end by 0 bases, with 17 bases between. This CDR3 has 17 amino acids. The CDR3 bases are TGTGCCAGCAGCCCGGACCCTCCCACGAGCTCCTACAATGAGCAGTTCTTC. This codes for CASSPDPPTSSYNEQFF.

V and J are TRBV3-1 and TRBJ2-2; 7 bases map to TRBD2. CDR1 and CDR2 (germline): LGHDT, YNNKEL (reference sequence). The CDR3 is made up of 17 amino acids. V shed 4 bases and J 5 bases; nucleotides not matched to a gene: 13. In DNA, the CDR3 is TGTGCCAGCAGCCTAGAGCGAGCGGGGTTCTTTACCGGGGAGCTGTTTTTT. Its protein product is CASSLERAGFFTGELFF.

V usage is TRBV20-1 and J usage is TRBJ1-4, with D possibly matching TRBD1 (5 bases). V was clipped by 6 bases and J by 5 bases, with 16 bases between them. This CDR3 is 14 amino acids long. The germline CDR1 and CDR2 sequences are DFQATT and SNEGSKA (reference sequence). DNA of the CDR3: TGCAGTGCGGACCTGATCGAGGGGAATGAAAAACTGTTTTTT. Translated, it gives CSADLIEGNEKLFF.

J is TRBJ2-1 and V is TRBV10-3; 10 bases line up with TRBD2. The CDR3 covers 15 residues. The germline gives CDR1 ENHRY, CDR2 SYGVKD. After removal of 4 bases from V and 9 bases from J, the junction contained 9 bases not matched to a gene. The CDR3 reads CAISAALAGALEQFF. CDR3 DNA sequence: TGTGCCATCAGTGCAGCCCTAGCGGGGGCGCTTGAGCAGTTCTTC.

This chain uses TRBV5-1 with TRBJ2-5; TRBD1 matches 7 bases. The V and J ends lost 5 bases and 1 base, in that order; junction bases with no gene match: 11. This CDR3 spans 16 amino acids. CDR1 is SGHRS, CDR2 YFSETQ, per germline. The CDR3 sequence is CASRAGGNSLQETQYF. CDR3 sequence (DNA): TGCGCCAGCAGGGCAGGGGGAAACTCACTCCAAGAGACCCAGTACTTC.

V gene TRBV7-2 combines with J gene TRBJ2-6; no definite D call. The CDR3 contains 16 residues. V was shortened by 5 bases and J by 0 bases, with 11 bases between the two germline ends. The germline gives CDR1 SGHTA, CDR2 FQGNSA. CDR3: CASSPQISSGANVLTF. The CDR3 DNA reads as TGTGCCAGCAGCCCACAAATCAGCTCTGGGGCCAACGTCCTGACTTTC. Using reference TRBV7-2 and TRBJ2-6 for the parts outside the CDR3, the full variable domain is GAGVSQSPSNKVTEKGKDVELRCDPISGHTALYWYRQSLGQGLEFLIYFQGNSAPDKSGLPSDRFSAERTGGSVSTLTIQRTQQEDSAVYLCASSPQISSGANVLTFGAGSRLTVL.

V gene TRBV27 combines with J gene TRBJ2-3, with 14 bases fitting TRBD2. CDR1 and CDR2 from the germline V gene are MNHEY and SMNVEV (reference sequence). The V and J ends lost 8 bases and 4 bases, in that order; junction bases with no gene match: 8. This CDR3 is built from 16 residues. The CDR3 protein is CASWGLAGERADTQYF. The CDR3 nucleotides are TGTGCCAGCTGGGGACTAGCGGGAGAAAGAGCAGATACGCAGTATTTT.

In this sample, this clonotype turned up once. This sequence joins TRBV3-1 and TRBJ2-7; 7 bases agree with TRBD2. Germline CDR1 LGHDT, CDR2 YNNKEL (reference sequence). V was pared by 0 bases and J by 4 bases, with 12 bases of the junction left unmatched. The CDR3 is 17 residues long. The CDR3 nucleotides read TGTGCCAGCAGCCAAGATTGGCTAGTGGGAGGGTCATACGAGCAGTACTTC. Translating gives CASSQDWLVGGSYEQYF.

This clonotype appeared a single time. This sequence joins TRBV28 and TRBJ2-7, with 12 positions matching TRBD1. Trimming cost V 6 bases and J 6 bases; bases outside gene matches: 9. Germline V gene sequence: CDR1 MDHEN, CDR2 SYDVKM. This CDR3 has 15 residues. In nucleotides, the CDR3 is TGTGCCAGCAGGGACGGGGGACAGGGGGCTCTCGAGCAGTACTTC. Encoded protein: CASRDGGQGALEQYF.

This chain links TRBV6-5 with TRBJ2-3; TRBD2 might be the D (6 bases). Germline V gives CDR1 MNHEY, CDR2 SVGAGI. The V gene lost 0 bases and the J gene lost 5 bases, with 15 bases spanning the gap. There are 16 residues in the CDR3. The CDR3 region is CASSYSEGEGEDTQYF. Here the CDR3 DNA reads TGTGCCAGCAGTTACTCGGAGGGCGAGGGAGAAGATACGCAGTATTTT.

The chain is built from TRBV4-2 and TRBJ2-3, with 7 bases aligning to TRBD2. CDR1 is LGHNA and CDR2 is YNFKEQ in the germline V gene. The CDR3 has 18 amino acids. Trimming at V came to 0 bases and at J to 4 bases, leaving 13 bases not matched to a gene. CDR3 sequence: CASSQDTQGSGAADTQYF. The CDR3 DNA is TGTGCCAGCAGCCAAGATACCCAAGGAAGCGGGGCCGCAGATACGCAGTATTTT.

Only a few counts were recorded for this clonotype. This sequence joins TRBV14 and TRBJ1-1, with D unresolved. CDR1 is SGHDN and CDR2 is FVKESK in the germline V gene. Trimming removed 0 bases at V and 8 bases at J, with 13 bases between. This CDR3 is 14 amino acids long. CDR3 nucleotides: TGTGCCAGCAGCCAAGAATGGAGAAGTTCAGAAGCTTTCTTT. Encoded protein: CASSQEWRSSEAFF.

This clonotype was detected a few times. The CDR3 DNA is TGTGCCAGCAGCCCGGCCGGGACAGGGGGTTATGGCTACACCTTC. Its protein is CASSPAGTGGYGYTF. The chain is built from TRBV7-2 and TRBJ1-2; 11 bases fit TRBD1. From germline, CDR1 is SGHTA and CDR2 FQGNSA. The CDR3 totals 15 residues. The J segment lost 5 bases and the V segment lost 5 bases, leaving 7 bases of the junction unmatched.

This clonotype was seen a few times. The V call is TRBV5-1, the J call TRBJ2-3, with D perhaps TRBD2 (6 bases). The CDR3 sequence is 15 residues long. The V and J ends lost 4 bases and 6 bases respectively, with 18 bases between them. The V gene's germline CDR1 is SGHRS and CDR2 YFSETQ. CDR3 DNA: TGCGCCAGCAGCCTGGAGGCTAGCGCCCACGATACGCAGTATTTT. It codes for CASSLEASAHDTQYF.

The chain employs TRBV27 and TRBJ1-6; D call uncertain. V was shortened by 8 bases and J by 6 bases, with 17 bases between the two germline ends. This CDR3 has 15 residues. The germline V gene encodes CDR1 MNHEY and CDR2 SMNVEV (reference sequence). CDR3 coding DNA: TGTGCCAGCGGCGGACTAGCTATGAGTAATTCACCCCTCCACTTT. It is translated as CASGGLAMSNSPLHF.